The 15 T cell receptor beta chains below come from one sample, sequenced in a study of T cell responses to AZD1222 COVID-19 vaccine. Using immunoSEQ multiplex PCR, the repertoire was profiled, and TCRdb retains in-frame clones only, with some absent. The sample yields some 150,000 clones, around 84% seen once. The sample here was peripheral blood, taken 28 days after the second AZD1222 dose. These receptors came from an adult who received the AZD1222 COVID-19 vaccine.

The rearrangement links TRBV6-5 to TRBJ1-1, with TRBD1 matching 7 bases. V lost 7 bases to trimming and J lost 6 bases; unmatched junction nucleotides: 8. CDR3 length equals 13 residues. Germline V gene sequence: CDR1 MNHEY, CDR2 SVGAGI. The CDR3 loop is CASTEPGTAEAFF. DNA of the CDR3: TGTGCCAGCACCGAACCAGGGACAGCTGAAGCTTTCTTT.

The rearrangement links TRBV27 to TRBJ2-7; 10 nucleotides match TRBD2. Germline V lookup: CDR1 MNHEY, CDR2 SMNVEV (reference sequence). The CDR3 contains 16 residues. V dropped 5 bases and J dropped 9; count of bases not matched to a gene: 16. The CDR3 nucleotides are TGTGCCAGCAGTCAAATCGGACTAGCGGAGGTGCAGGGGCAGTACTTC. Translation: CASSQIGLAEVQGQYF.

The chain links TRBV3-1 (or the pseudogene TRBV3-2) to TRBJ1-6; 11 nucleotides align to TRBD1. The germline CDR1 and CDR2 sequences are LGHDT and YNNKEL (reference sequence). The CDR3 runs to 14 residues. V lost 6 bases and J lost 8; bases outside the gene matches: 3. CDR3 in amino acids: CASRGQGGYSPLHF. CDR3 coding DNA: TGTGCCAGCAGGGGACAGGGGGGGTATTCACCCCTCCACTTT.

This chain joins TRBV29-1 and TRBJ2-7; D is tentatively TRBD1 or TRBD2 (5 bases each). Germline CDR1 is SQVTM and CDR2 is ANQGSEA. Trimming left V 0 bases short and J 5 bases short, with 11 bases between. The length of the CDR3 is 13 residues. The CDR3 bases are TGCAGCGTTGAAGATCAAAGAGGGGACGAGCAGTACTTC. It yields the protein CSVEDQRGDEQYF.

The V and J genes are TRBV19 and TRBJ2-3; no clear D gene. This CDR3 is 14 amino acids long. Trimming removed 3 bases at V and 0 bases at J, with 7 bases between. Germline CDR1 and CDR2: LNHDA and SQIVND (reference sequence). This chain's CDR3 is CASSIQLSTDTQYF. For the CDR3, the DNA is TGTGCCAGTAGTATTCAGCTCAGCACAGATACGCAGTATTTT.

The chain uses TRBV18 and TRBJ2-7, with D possibly TRBD1 on 6 matching bases. The germline CDR1 and CDR2 sequences are KGHSH and LQKENI. The V gene lost 0 bases and the J gene lost 6 bases, with 15 bases spanning the gap. The CDR3 is 15 amino acids. CDR3 coding DNA: TGTGCCAGCTCACCACCCATGCAGGGGACAAGCGAGCAGTACTTC. Translated: CASSPPMQGTSEQYF.

The gene calls are TRBV30 and TRBJ1-2; the D gene is possibly TRBD1 (6 bases). Trimming stripped 2 bases from V and 3 bases from J, with 10 bases between. The V gene's germline CDR1 is GTSNPN and CDR2 SVGIG (reference sequence). CDR3 size: 13 residues. For the CDR3, the DNA is TGTGCCTGGAGTCACGGGGGCGACTATGGCTACACCTTC. As protein: CAWSHGGDYGYTF.

The chain has TRBV7-2 and TRBJ1-5; 8 bases line up with TRBD1. Germline assignment: CDR1 SGHTA and CDR2 FQGNSA. V shed 5 bases and J 6 bases; nucleotides not matched to a gene: 12. This CDR3 is 16 amino acids long. The CDR3 sequence is CASSLPQGGEGQPQHF. DNA for the CDR3: TGTGCCAGCAGCCTCCCACAGGGGGGAGAGGGTCAGCCCCAGCATTTT.

Only a few counts were recorded for this clone. The V gene is TRBV27, the J gene TRBJ1-2; D is unresolved. The CDR3 is 14 amino acids. The germline CDR1 and CDR2 sequences are MNHEY and SMNVEV (reference sequence). The V end lost 6 bases, the J end lost 4 bases, and 15 bases lay between the germline ends. CDR3 in DNA: TGTGCCAGCAGCCGGACTGATGGCAGCTATGGCTACACCTTC. This gives the protein CASSRTDGSYGYTF.

The gene calls are TRBV5-1 and TRBJ1-5; no clear D. Trimming took 3 bases from V and 0 from J, leaving 10 bases between them. Germline V gene lookup returns CDR1 SGHRS and CDR2 YFSETQ. The CDR3 is 15 residues long. DNA for the CDR3: TGCGCCAGCAGCTACGACTCAAATAGCAATCAGCCCCAGCATTTT. Translation gives CASSYDSNSNQPQHF. The full variable domain, in which reference TRBV5-1 and TRBJ1-5 provide the parts outside the CDR3, is KAGVTQTPRYLIKTRGQQVTLSCSPISGHRSVSWYQQTPGQGLQFLFEYFSETQRNKGNFPGRFSGRQFSNSRSEMNVSTLELGDSALYLCASSYDSNSNQPQHFGDGTRLSIL.

The chain carries TRBV11-3 and TRBJ2-5, with 8 bases fitting TRBD1. The germline V gene has CDR1 SGHNT and CDR2 YENEEA. V lost 5 bases, J lost 3 bases, and 17 bases stayed unmatched. The CDR3 has 18 residues. CDR3 nucleotide sequence: TGTGCCAGCAGCCGACCCAGAGGAGGACAGGGTTTAGAAGAGACCCAGTACTTC. Amino acid sequence: CASSRPRGGQGLEETQYF.

The chain has TRBV6-6 and TRBJ2-5; the D call may be TRBD1 or TRBD2 (6 bases each). The CDR3 length is 13 residues. The germline gives CDR1 MNHNY, CDR2 SVGAGI (reference sequence). V shed 7 bases and J shed 5 bases, with 14 bases lying between them. The CDR3 loop is CASTEGGAETQYF. CDR3 in DNA: TGTGCCAGCACCGAGGGGGGAGCGGAGACCCAGTACTTC.

This chain joins TRBV24-1 and TRBJ1-2; D gene ambiguous. Germline values: CDR1 KGHDR, CDR2 SFDVKD. V was pared by 5 bases and J by 5 bases, with 8 bases between. The CDR3 totals 12 residues. The CDR3 is CATSAPAYGYTF. The DNA for the CDR3 is TGTGCCACCAGTGCCCCCGCATATGGCTACACCTTC.

The chain is built from TRBV15 and TRBJ2-3; D possibly corresponds to TRBD1 (6 bases). This CDR3 region has 16 residues. Germline loops: CDR1 LNHNV, CDR2 YYDKDF (reference sequence). The V end was cut by 4 bases, the J end by 2 bases, with 16 bases between. The DNA for the CDR3 is TGTGCCACCAGCACCCCTGCCCAGGGGACCACAGATACGCAGTATTTT. Residues: CATSTPAQGTTDTQYF.

There are a few counts of this clone. The V call is TRBV2, the J call TRBJ2-5; 7 positions match TRBD1. Germline-derived CDR1 and CDR2 are SNHLY and FYNNEI. V gave up 6 bases and J gave up 4 bases; unmatched junction bases: 5. The CDR3 runs 13 residues. The CDR3 loop is CASRESGGETQYF. In nucleotides, the CDR3 is TGTGCCAGCAGGGAATCAGGGGGAGAGACCCAGTACTTC.